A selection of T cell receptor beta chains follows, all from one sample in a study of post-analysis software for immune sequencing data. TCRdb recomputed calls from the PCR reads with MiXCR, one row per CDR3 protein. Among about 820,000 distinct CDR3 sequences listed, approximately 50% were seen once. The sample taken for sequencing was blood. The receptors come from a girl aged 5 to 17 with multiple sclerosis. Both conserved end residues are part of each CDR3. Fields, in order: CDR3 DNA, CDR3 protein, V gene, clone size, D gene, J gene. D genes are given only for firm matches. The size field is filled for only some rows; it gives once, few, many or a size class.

CDR3 DNA: TGCAGCGTTAGTGACCTACAGGGCAACTATGGCTACACCTTC
CDR3 protein: CSVSDLQGNYGYTF
V gene: TRBV29-1
clone size: few
D gene: .
J gene: TRBJ1-2

CDR3 DNA: TGTGCCAGCAGTTTATCGTGGGACAGGGGGAATGGGATCTCCTACGAGCAGTACTTC
CDR3 protein: CASSLSWDRGNGISYEQYF
V gene: TRBV27
clone size: .
D gene: TRBD1
J gene: TRBJ2-7

CDR3 DNA: TGTGCCAGCAAGAGGGACAGGTTGAACACTGAAGCTTTCTTT
CDR3 protein: CASKRDRLNTEAFF
V gene: TRBV6-1
clone size: once
D gene: TRBD1
J gene: TRBJ1-1

CDR3 DNA: TGTGCCAGCAGCCAAACGACAGGGGCCACCTACGAGCAGTACTTC
CDR3 protein: CASSQTTGATYEQYF
V gene: TRBV3-1
clone size: .
D gene: TRBD1
J gene: TRBJ2-7

CDR3 DNA: TGTGCCAGCAGCCTCAGGACTAGCGGGGGTCCTCCTCGCGAGCAGTACTTC
CDR3 protein: CASSLRTSGGPPREQYF
V gene: TRBV3-1
clone size: .
D gene: TRBD2
J gene: TRBJ2-7

CDR3 DNA: TGTGCCAGCAGCTCAAACCGACTAGCGGGAGGGGGCACAGATACGCAGTATTTT
CDR3 protein: CASSSNRLAGGGTDTQYF
V gene: TRBV5-5
clone size: .
D gene: TRBD2
J gene: TRBJ2-3

CDR3 DNA: TGTGCCAGCAGGACCGGGACATCGCACGGGCAGTACTTC
CDR3 protein: CASRTGTSHGQYF
V gene: TRBV25-1
clone size: .
D gene: .
J gene: TRBJ2-4

CDR3 DNA: TGTGCCAGCAGCCTTAGCGGGGGGCGGGCAGATACGCAGTATTTT
CDR3 protein: CASSLSGGRADTQYF
V gene: TRBV12-3/TRBV12-4
clone size: .
D gene: TRBD2
J gene: TRBJ2-3

CDR3 DNA: TGTGCCAGCAGCTTAGGCAGGACGGGACTAGTCCCCCGCGAGCAGTACTTC
CDR3 protein: CASSLGRTGLVPREQYF
V gene: TRBV13
clone size: .
D gene: TRBD2
J gene: TRBJ2-7

CDR3 DNA: TGTGCCAGCAGCCAGGACGGGACTCTTCGAGGTGGCACAGATACGCAGTATTTT
CDR3 protein: CASSQDGTLRGGTDTQYF
V gene: TRBV11-2
clone size: .
D gene: .
J gene: TRBJ2-3

CDR3 DNA: TGTGCCAGCAGGTTCTCGGGAGGCGAAGAGACCCAGTACTTC
CDR3 protein: CASRFSGGEETQYF
V gene: TRBV7-9
clone size: .
D gene: TRBD2
J gene: TRBJ2-5

CDR3 DNA: TGTGCCAGCAGTTCCCGGGCCGAGAGTAGGACTGAAGCTTTCTTT
CDR3 protein: CASSSRAESRTEAFF
V gene: TRBV6-5
clone size: .
D gene: .
J gene: TRBJ1-1

CDR3 DNA: TGTGCCAGCAGCCCTCAAATCAGTTTCACCTTC
CDR3 protein: CASSPQISFTF
V gene: TRBV11-3
clone size: .
D gene: .
J gene: TRBJ1-2

CDR3 DNA: TGTGCCAGCAGACTGGAGCGGGAGGGCCCCAGGGAGACCCAGTACTTC
CDR3 protein: CASRLEREGPRETQYF
V gene: TRBV7-9
clone size: .
D gene: TRBD2
J gene: TRBJ2-5

CDR3 DNA: TGTGCCAGCAGCCTCAGGGGGGAGGTGGAAGATACGCAGTATTTT
CDR3 protein: CASSLRGEVEDTQYF
V gene: TRBV7-2
clone size: few
D gene: .
J gene: TRBJ2-3

CDR3 DNA: TGTGCCAGCAGCTTCTACGGGGAACTTCGTTCGGGTTACAATGAGCAGTTCTTC
CDR3 protein: CASSFYGELRSGYNEQFF
V gene: TRBV7-2
clone size: .
D gene: .
J gene: TRBJ2-1

CDR3 DNA: TGTGCCAGCAGCCAAGAAACGGTAATGGGGGCCAACGTCCTGACTTTC
CDR3 protein: CASSQETVMGANVLTF
V gene: TRBV3-1
clone size: few
D gene: .
J gene: TRBJ2-6

CDR3 DNA: TGTGCCAGCAGTTTGGTTGACAGAACAGGGACCCAGTACTTC
CDR3 protein: CASSLVDRTGTQYF
V gene: TRBV12-3/TRBV12-4
clone size: .
D gene: .
J gene: TRBJ2-5

CDR3 DNA: TGCGCCAGCAGGGGGGAACTAGCGAGGGGGGAGCAGTACTTC
CDR3 protein: CASRGELARGEQYF
V gene: TRBV5-1
clone size: .
D gene: .
J gene: TRBJ2-7

CDR3 DNA: TGTGCCAGCAGCTCAGTAGGGATCGATGGCTACACCTTC
CDR3 protein: CASSSVGIDGYTF
V gene: TRBV7-9
clone size: few
D gene: .
J gene: TRBJ1-2

CDR3 DNA: TGTGCCATCAGTGAGAGTAGCGGGCCCTACGAGCAGTACTTC
CDR3 protein: CAISESSGPYEQYF
V gene: TRBV10-3
clone size: few
D gene: TRBD2
J gene: TRBJ2-7

CDR3 DNA: TGTGCCAGCAGCACTGGATCGGGACATTTCATTCAGTACTTC
CDR3 protein: CASSTGSGHFIQYF
V gene: TRBV9
clone size: .
D gene: .
J gene: TRBJ2-4

CDR3 DNA: TGTGCCAGCAGCCAAGGCGCGGGTATCTACGAGCAGTACTTC
CDR3 protein: CASSQGAGIYEQYF
V gene: TRBV14
clone size: .
D gene: .
J gene: TRBJ2-7

CDR3 DNA: TGTACCAGCAGCTTGGGTCGTGGGACCGGAGCTTTCTTT
CDR3 protein: CTSSLGRGTGAFF
V gene: TRBV5-6
clone size: .
D gene: .
J gene: TRBJ1-1

CDR3 DNA: TGCGCCAGCAGCTCGGACTCTAAGCCCTACAATGAGCAGTTCTTC
CDR3 protein: CASSSDSKPYNEQFF
V gene: TRBV5-1
clone size: .
D gene: .
J gene: TRBJ2-1

CDR3 DNA: TGCAGCGCTGAAGGAGGTGGGAACTACAATGAGCAGTTCTTC
CDR3 protein: CSAEGGGNYNEQFF
V gene: TRBV29-1
clone size: .
D gene: .
J gene: TRBJ2-1

CDR3 DNA: TGTGCCAGCAGCTTATTTTACTACAATGAGCAGTTCTTC
CDR3 protein: CASSLFYYNEQFF
V gene: TRBV7-3
clone size: few
D gene: .
J gene: TRBJ2-1

CDR3 DNA: TGTGCCAGCAGTGACCAACAGCTGAAGAACACTGAAGCTTTCTTT
CDR3 protein: CASSDQQLKNTEAFF
V gene: TRBV25-1
clone size: .
D gene: .
J gene: TRBJ1-1

CDR3 DNA: TGTGCCACCAGCAGAGCCGGGAACACAGATACGCAGTATTTT
CDR3 protein: CATSRAGNTDTQYF
V gene: TRBV15
clone size: .
D gene: .
J gene: TRBJ2-3

CDR3 DNA: TGTGCCAGCAGGCCCACCCTAGGGGGTAGCTATGGCTACACCTTC
CDR3 protein: CASRPTLGGSYGYTF
V gene: TRBV27
clone size: .
D gene: .
J gene: TRBJ1-2

CDR3 DNA: TGCAGCGTTGAAGAATACTACGAGCAGTACTTC
CDR3 protein: CSVEEYYEQYF
V gene: TRBV29-1
clone size: .
D gene: .
J gene: TRBJ2-7

CDR3 DNA: TGCGCCAGCAGGATTGAGAGGGAGCTTGAGCAGTTCTTC
CDR3 protein: CASRIERELEQFF
V gene: TRBV5-1
clone size: .
D gene: .
J gene: TRBJ2-1

CDR3 DNA: TGCAGTGCCGGGCGAGGGACGGCGAACACAGATACGCAGTATTTT
CDR3 protein: CSAGRGTANTDTQYF
V gene: TRBV20-1
clone size: .
D gene: .
J gene: TRBJ2-3

CDR3 DNA: TGCAGTCCTGAAATGTCCTTGGACGCGACCCAGTACTTC
CDR3 protein: CSPEMSLDATQYF
V gene: TRBV20-1
clone size: once
D gene: .
J gene: TRBJ2-5

CDR3 DNA: TGTGCCAGCAGCTTAGATAGTATCGGCGGGGAGTACTTC
CDR3 protein: CASSLDSIGGEYF
V gene: TRBV7-9
clone size: once
D gene: .
J gene: TRBJ2-7

CDR3 DNA: TGTGCCATCAGTGCGGAGGGGCCGCTCTCTGGGGCCAACGTCCTGACTTTC
CDR3 protein: CAISAEGPLSGANVLTF
V gene: TRBV10-3
clone size: .
D gene: .
J gene: TRBJ2-6

CDR3 DNA: TGCAGTGCTAGTTCCGGGACAGATCAGCCCCAGCATTTT
CDR3 protein: CSASSGTDQPQHF
V gene: TRBV20-1
clone size: .
D gene: TRBD1
J gene: TRBJ1-5

CDR3 DNA: TGTGCCAGCTCACCACCGACTAGCGGGAGCTTCTACGAGCAGTACTTC
CDR3 protein: CASSPPTSGSFYEQYF
V gene: TRBV18
clone size: few
D gene: TRBD2
J gene: TRBJ2-7